This TCR beta chain was found in a study of CD8 T cells in Susac syndrome. Findings and limits, study-wide: The study conceded that its TCR sequencing and HLA analysis involved relatively few individuals.

The authors reverse transcribed about 0.5 to 1 ug RNA with random hexamers. TCRdb recomputed calls from the immunoSEQ multiplex PCR reads with MiXCR, one row per CDR3 protein. Of roughly 190,000 distinct CDR3 sequences listed, about 95% are singletons. Sequencing of TCR beta was performed on blood CD8+ and CD4+ T cells. Germline trimming cut 3 bases from V and 5 bases from J; bases unmatched to any gene: 4. The CDR3 sequence is 13 residues long. CDR1 is DFQATT and CDR2 is SNEGSKA in the germline V gene (reference sequence). This clonotype was found a few times. Its cognate antigen is unknown. The receptor was derived from a human donor in good health. The sequenced sample was CD4+ T cells from PBMCs. This chain joins TRBV20-1 and TRBJ2-5, with TRBD2 matching over 9 bases. The CDR3 spells CSASAGGEETQYF. CDR3 bases: TGCAGTGCTAGTGCGGGAGGGGAGGAGACCCAGTACTTC.